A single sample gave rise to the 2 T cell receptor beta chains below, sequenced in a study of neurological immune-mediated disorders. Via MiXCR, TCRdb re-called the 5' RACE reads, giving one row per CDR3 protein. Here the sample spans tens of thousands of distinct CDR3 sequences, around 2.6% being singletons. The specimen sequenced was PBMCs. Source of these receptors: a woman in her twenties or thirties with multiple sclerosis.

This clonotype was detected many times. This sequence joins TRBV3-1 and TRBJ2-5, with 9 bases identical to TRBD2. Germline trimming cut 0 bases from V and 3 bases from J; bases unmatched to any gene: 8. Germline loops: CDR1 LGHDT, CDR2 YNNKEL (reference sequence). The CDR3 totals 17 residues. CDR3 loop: CASSQDPSGAGKETQYF. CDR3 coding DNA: TGTGCCAGCAGCCAAGACCCTAGCGGGGCAGGAAAAGAGACCCAGTACTTC.

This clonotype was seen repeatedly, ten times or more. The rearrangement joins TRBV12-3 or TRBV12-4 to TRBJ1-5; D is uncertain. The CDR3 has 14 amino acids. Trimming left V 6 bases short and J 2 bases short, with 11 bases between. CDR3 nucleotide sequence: TGTGCCAGCAGCTTGACTGCGGGCAATCAGCCCCAGCATTTT. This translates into CASSLTAGNQPQHF.